Shown below are 28 T cell receptor beta chains from a single sample sequenced in a study of blood T cell repertoires in COVID-19. TCRdb keeps only in-frame clones here, not all; method: immunoSEQ multiplex PCR. The data contain around 400,000 clones, about 88% of them singletons. The specimen was PBMCs or T cells enriched from blood (not recorded which). The source of these receptors is a young woman who had been exposed to COVID-19.

This clone was seen just once. The V gene is TRBV30, the J gene TRBJ2-3; no definite D call. V lost 3 bases, J lost 2 bases, and 12 bases lay in between. The V gene's germline CDR1 is GTSNPN and CDR2 SVGIG (reference sequence). The length of the CDR3 is 14 residues. The CDR3 spells CAWREWATTDTQYF. The DNA of the CDR3 is TGTGCCTGGAGGGAATGGGCCACCACAGATACGCAGTATTTT.

CDR3 residues: CASSLDGERSSYEQYF. The CDR3 DNA is TGTGCCAGCAGTTTAGATGGCGAAAGGAGCTCCTACGAGCAGTACTTC. The V gene is TRBV27, the J gene TRBJ2-7, with D unclear. This CDR3 is built from 16 residues. In germline, CDR1 is MNHEY, CDR2 SMNVEV (reference sequence). Trimming removed 2 bases at V and 0 bases at J, with 14 bases between.

The rearrangement joins TRBV3-1 (or the pseudogene TRBV3-2) to TRBJ1-6, with 10 bases identical to TRBD1. Germline V gives CDR1 LGHDT, CDR2 YNNKEL (reference sequence). CDR3 length: 16 amino acids. J was trimmed by 7 bases and V by 4 bases; bases with no gene match: 7. In DNA, the CDR3 is TGTGCCAGCAGCCCCTACCGGGACAGGGGAAATTCACCCCTCCACTTT. This gives the protein CASSPYRDRGNSPLHF.

The rearrangement links TRBV7-8 to TRBJ1-2; no firm D call. This CDR3 region has 15 residues. V dropped 2 bases and J dropped 0 bases, with 10 bases sitting between them. Germline CDR1 SGHVS, CDR2 FQNEAQ. Here the CDR3 reads CASSLSRDTNYGYTF. The CDR3 nucleotides read TGTGCCAGCAGCTTAAGTCGTGACACTAACTATGGCTACACCTTC. Variable domain in full (rest from reference TRBV7-8 and TRBJ1-2): GAGVSQSPRYKVAKRGQDVALRCDPISGHVSLFWYQQALGQGPEFLTYFQNEAQLDKSGLPSDRFFAERPEGSVSTLKIQRTQQEDSAVYLCASSLSRDTNYGYTFGSGTRLTVV.

The rearrangement uses TRBV6-2 or TRBV6-3 and TRBJ1-1; TRBD1 aligns across 7 bases. V lost 5 bases, J lost 4 bases, and 4 bases stayed unmatched. There are 13 residues in the CDR3. Germline assignment: CDR1 MNHEY and CDR2 SVGEGT. In nucleotides, the CDR3 is TGTGCCAGCAGTACCCACAGGGGCACTGAAGCTTTCTTT. Its protein product is CASSTHRGTEAFF.

V and J are TRBV3-1 (or the pseudogene TRBV3-2) and TRBJ1-2; D remains unclear. The CDR3 is 14 residues long. The germline V and J ends were trimmed by 6 bases and 0 bases, with 11 bases remaining between them. The V gene's germline CDR1 is LGHDT and CDR2 YNNKEL (reference sequence). The CDR3 loop reads CASSPHGANYGYTF. CDR3 sequence (DNA): TGTGCCAGCAGTCCCCATGGAGCTAACTATGGCTACACCTTC.

The J gene is TRBJ2-3, the V gene TRBV24-1; 8 bases are a match to TRBD1. Looked up from germline, CDR1 is KGHDR and CDR2 is SFDVKD. The CDR3 spans 16 residues. V trimming: 4 bases; J trimming: 0 bases; junction bases outside the gene matches: 5. DNA for the CDR3: TGTGCCACCAGTGACAAGGACAGGGCTAGCACAGATACGCAGTATTTT. Its translation is CATSDKDRASTDTQYF.

The CDR3 region has the DNA TGTGCCAGCAATAGCCCCGCAGGAAACACCATATATTTT. Encoded protein: CASNSPAGNTIYF. The chain joins TRBV6-5 to TRBJ1-3; D remains ambiguous. This CDR3 spans 13 amino acids. CDR1 is MNHEY, CDR2 SVGAGI, per germline. V lost 7 bases and J 4 bases, leaving 11 bases between the germline ends.

As for this clone: Other DNA variants within this sample encode the same CDR3. The chain combines TRBV5-1 with TRBJ2-2, with 7 bases matching TRBD1. The CDR3 is 16 residues long. Germline V CDR1 and CDR2: SGHRS, YFSETQ. Unmatched junction bases numbered 3, after V lost 0 bases and J lost 1 base. The CDR3 loop reads CASSLVAGGNTGELFF. The CDR3 coding sequence is TGCGCCAGCAGCTTGGTCGCAGGGGGGAACACCGGGGAGCTGTTTTTT.

The chain employs TRBV28 and TRBJ2-7; the match to TRBD1 covers 7 bases. The CDR3 contains 14 residues. CDR1 is MDHEN, CDR2 SYDVKM, per germline. The J segment lost 3 bases and the V segment lost 6 bases, leaving 8 bases of the junction unmatched. Written as DNA, the CDR3 is TGTGCCAGCAGACCCGGACAGGTCCACTACGAGCAGTACTTC. Translating gives CASRPGQVHYEQYF. Supplemented by reference TRBV28 and TRBJ2-7, the full variable domain reads DVKVTQSSRYLVKRTGEKVFLECVQDMDHENMFWYRQDPGLGLRLIYFSYDVKMKEKGDIPEGYSVSREKKERFSLILESASTNQTSMYLCASRPGQVHYEQYFGPGTRLTVT.

V and J are TRBV27 and TRBJ2-7, with D possibly TRBD1 on 7 matching bases. V lost 0 bases, J lost 5 bases, and 11 bases lay in between. This CDR3 is built from 14 residues. Germline CDR1 MNHEY, CDR2 SMNVEV (reference sequence). This CDR3 reads CASSLSPGGNEQYF. For the CDR3, the DNA is TGTGCCAGCAGTTTATCGCCAGGGGGGAACGAGCAGTACTTC.

The chain joins TRBV11-3 to TRBJ2-7, with TRBD1 identical over 8 bases. The CDR3 loop spans 12 amino acids. Germline V gene sequence: CDR1 SGHNT, CDR2 YENEEA. The V segment lost 5 bases and the J segment 8 bases; nucleotides outside the gene matches: 5. The CDR3 region is CASSNRQGQQYF. Here the CDR3 DNA reads TGTGCCAGCAGCAATCGACAGGGGCAGCAGTACTTC.

This clone showed up just once. The CDR3 sequence: CASIPGTGLNQPQHF. CDR3 nucleotide sequence: TGTGCCAGTATTCCCGGGACAGGCCTAAATCAGCCCCAGCATTTT. V is TRBV19 and J is TRBJ1-5, with 8 bases lining up with TRBD1. The CDR3 runs to 15 residues. In germline, CDR1 is LNHDA, CDR2 SQIVND (reference sequence). V was clipped by 7 bases and J by 4 bases; unmatched bases: 9.

The chain employs TRBV6-5 and TRBJ1-2, with 8 bases that match TRBD1. Looked up from germline, CDR1 is MNHEY and CDR2 is SVGAGI. There are 14 residues in the CDR3. The V gene end was trimmed by 5 bases and the J gene end by 2 bases; junction bases not matched to a gene: 4. The CDR3 DNA is TGTGCCAGCAGTACACGGACAGGGAACTATGGCTACACCTTC. It translates to CASSTRTGNYGYTF.

The chain joins TRBV14 to TRBJ2-2; 7 nucleotides match TRBD1. Looked up from germline, CDR1 is SGHDN and CDR2 is FVKESK. The CDR3 is 17 residues long. The junction had 6 bases not matched to a gene; V was cut back by 0 bases and J by 2 bases. The CDR3 DNA sequence: TGTGCCAGCAGCCAAGAGTCGAGGGGGCCCAACACCGGGGAGCTGTTTTTT. Amino acids: CASSQESRGPNTGELFF.

V is TRBV6-5 and J is TRBJ2-2; the D is unclear. Trimming stripped 2 bases from V and 7 bases from J, with 14 bases between. The CDR3 covers 15 residues. Germline V gene sequence: CDR1 MNHEY, CDR2 SVGAGI. The CDR3 region has the DNA TGTGCCAGCAGTTACGCATTTACCGGGTTCGGGGAGCTGTTTTTT. This gives the protein CASSYAFTGFGELFF.

This chain joins TRBV28 and TRBJ2-3; TRBD2 agrees at 9 bases. Germline V gene lookup returns CDR1 MDHEN and CDR2 SYDVKM. The CDR3 is 14 residues long. V lost 5 bases and J lost 4; bases outside the gene matches: 4. The DNA for the CDR3 is TGTGCCAGCAGTCCTAGCGGGATCCCAGATACGCAGTATTTT. It yields the protein CASSPSGIPDTQYF. The entire variable domain, with the rest obtained from reference TRBV28 and TRBJ2-3, is as follows: DVKVTQSSRYLVKRTGEKVFLECVQDMDHENMFWYRQDPGLGLRLIYFSYDVKMKEKGDIPEGYSVSREKKERFSLILESASTNQTSMYLCASSPSGIPDTQYFGPGTRLTVL.

V and J are TRBV28 and TRBJ2-1; 9 bases align to TRBD2. From germline, CDR1 is MDHEN and CDR2 SYDVKM. V trimming: 6 bases; J trimming: 5 bases; junction bases outside the gene matches: 5. CDR3 length equals 14 residues. The CDR3 reads CASRGSGGNNEQFF. The CDR3 nucleotides read TGTGCCAGCAGGGGGAGCGGGGGGAACAATGAGCAGTTCTTC. The complete variable domain, with remaining parts taken from reference TRBV28 and TRBJ2-1, reads DVKVTQSSRYLVKRTGEKVFLECVQDMDHENMFWYRQDPGLGLRLIYFSYDVKMKEKGDIPEGYSVSREKKERFSLILESASTNQTSMYLCASRGSGGNNEQFFGPGTRLTVL.

The V and J genes are TRBV4-2 and TRBJ1-4; TRBD1 matches at 7 bases. Per the germline V gene, CDR1 is LGHNA and CDR2 is YNFKEQ. This CDR3 contains 14 residues. V was pared by 2 bases and J by 8 bases, with 5 bases of the junction left unmatched. CDR3: CASSQSPGQEKLFF. For the CDR3, the DNA is TGTGCCAGCAGCCAAAGCCCGGGACAGGAAAAACTGTTTTTT.

This chain uses TRBV5-4 with TRBJ2-1; 10 bases align to TRBD2. The CDR3 runs 14 residues. The ends lost 4 bases at V and 6 bases at J; junction bases unmatched: 4. Germline-derived CDR1 and CDR2 are SGHNT and YYREEE (reference sequence). As DNA, the CDR3 is TGTGCCAGCAGCAGCGGGAGGGCCTTCAATGAGCAGTTCTTC. Translated: CASSSGRAFNEQFF.

Comments on this clone: Other DNA sequences in the same sample also yield this CDR3. The CDR3 protein is CASSERGQGNYGYTF. The CDR3 DNA sequence: TGTGCCAGCAGCGAGAGGGGACAGGGGAACTATGGCTACACCTTC. The rearrangement joins TRBV2 to TRBJ1-2; 10 bases are shared with TRBD1. Losses at the gene ends were 6 bases for V and 2 bases for J; bases not matched to a gene: 6. Looked up from germline, CDR1 is SNHLY and CDR2 is FYNNEI. The CDR3 covers 15 residues.

This clone was counted once. The CDR3 reads CASRSGLAGGSYNEQFF. In DNA form, the CDR3 reads TGTGCCAGCAGGTCCGGGTTAGCGGGAGGCTCCTACAATGAGCAGTTCTTC. V gene TRBV2 combines with J gene TRBJ2-1; 10 bases are shared with TRBD2. V lost 6 bases to trimming and J lost 0 bases; unmatched junction nucleotides: 8. The germline CDR1 and CDR2 sequences are SNHLY and FYNNEI. The CDR3 totals 17 residues.

The chain links TRBV27 to TRBJ1-6; maybe TRBD1 (6 bases). Germline V lookup: CDR1 MNHEY, CDR2 SMNVEV (reference sequence). CDR3 length: 15 residues. Trimming cost V 2 bases and J 9 bases, with 14 bases left between them. The CDR3 loop is CASSLNTGPGSPLHF. CDR3 nucleotide sequence: TGTGCCAGCAGTTTAAACACAGGGCCTGGTTCACCCCTCCACTTT.

The chain employs TRBV6-5 and TRBJ1-2; 7 bases match TRBD1. The J segment lost 6 bases and the V segment lost 0 bases, leaving 7 bases of the junction unmatched. The CDR3 runs to 15 residues. Germline V gene sequence: CDR1 MNHEY, CDR2 SVGAGI. The CDR3 region is CASSYSSGGDDGYTF. The CDR3 coding sequence is TGTGCCAGCAGTTACTCCTCAGGGGGAGATGATGGCTACACCTTC.

V is TRBV11-2 and J is TRBJ2-2; 9 bases fit TRBD1. Germline assignment: CDR1 SGHAT and CDR2 FQNNGV. V gave up 4 bases and J gave up 2 bases; unmatched junction bases: 5. The CDR3 is made up of 16 amino acids. The CDR3 nucleotides are TGTGCCAGCAGCTCCTACAGGGGGCCTAACACCGGGGAGCTGTTTTTT. Translated: CASSSYRGPNTGELFF. The full variable domain, with the rest looked up from reference TRBV11-2 and TRBJ2-2, is EAGVAQSPRYKIIEKRQSVAFWCNPISGHATLYWYQQILGQGPKLLIQFQNNGVVDDSQLPKDRFSAERLKGVDSTLKIQPAKLEDSAVYLCASSSYRGPNTGELFFGEGSRLTVL.

The V call is TRBV5-6, the J call TRBJ2-4; 14 bases fit TRBD2. Germline values: CDR1 SGHDT, CDR2 YYEEEE. This CDR3 contains 19 residues. Unmatched junction bases numbered 5, after V lost 0 bases and J lost 0 bases. The CDR3 sequence: CASSLVGLAGGIAKNIQYF. DNA of the CDR3: TGTGCCAGCAGCTTGGTCGGACTAGCGGGGGGAATAGCCAAAAACATTCAGTACTTC.

This clone was seen once. The germline gene is not matched at one end of the junction; a read error may be the cause. The chain carries TRBV2 and TRBJ2-1; TRBD2 matches at 8 bases. CDR1 and CDR2 (germline): SNHLY, FYNNEI. The CDR3 runs 15 residues. In DNA form, the CDR3 reads TGTGCCAGCAGTAAAGCGGGAGTACGAAACAATGAGCAGTTCTTC. This translates into CASSKAGVRNNEQFF.

The chain uses TRBV28 and TRBJ1-5, with 11 bases aligning to TRBD1. Germline CDR1 is MDHEN and CDR2 is SYDVKM. V was pared by 4 bases and J by 6 bases, with 5 bases of the junction left unmatched. This CDR3 comprises 15 residues. DNA of the CDR3: TGTGCCAGCAGTTCCCAGGGACAGGGGGTTCAGCCCCAGCATTTT. Residues: CASSSQGQGVQPQHF.